A selection of T cell receptor beta chains follows, all from one sample in a study of blood T cells in healthy people across ages. TCRdb re-derived calls from the 5' RACE reads in MiXCR, one entry per CDR3 protein. Of approximately 1,000,000 distinct CDR3 sequences listed, 35% to 40% were seen once; the top ten hold about an eighth. Sequenced input: blood. These receptors all stem from a man aged 18-30 years in good health. The CDR3 runs from the conserved cysteine through the conserved F or W. A D gene is named only where the DNA matches it firmly. The size entry is marked missing in some rows and otherwise reads once, few, many or a size class.

d_call clone_size j_call v_call cdr3_nt cdr3_aa
. . TRBJ1-1 TRBV6-2/TRBV6-3 TGTGCCAGCAGTGGCCGACGGCAGAACACTGAAGCTTTCTTT CASSGRRQNTEAFF
TRBD1 . TRBJ1-1 TRBV5-1 TGCGCCAGCAACACCGGGACAGGGATCACTGAAGCTTTCTTT CASNTGTGITEAFF
. . TRBJ1-2 TRBV28 TGTGCCAGCAGTGGACTTTACCGGCGAGATGGCTACACCTTC CASSGLYRRDGYTF
. few TRBJ1-2 TRBV4-3 TGCGCCAGCAGCCAAGTCGCCTTTTACTCTAATGGCTACACCTTC CASSQVAFYSNGYTF
. few TRBJ1-2 TRBV27 TGTGCCAGCAGGTCGGAAACTTTTTATGGCTACACCTTC CASRSETFYGYTF
. . TRBJ1-4 TRBV28 TGTGCCAGCAGTTTAGGGGCGACAGCAACTAATGAAAAACTGTTTTTT CASSLGATATNEKLFF
TRBD2 once TRBJ2-1 TRBV6-1 TGTGCCAGCGTGGCGGGGGGGCTGAAGGAGCAGTTCTTC CASVAGGLKEQFF
. . TRBJ1-1 TRBV7-9 TGTGCCAGCAGCCCACCCTTGGACACACGGGTGAACACTGAAGCTTTCTTT CASSPPLDTRVNTEAFF
. few TRBJ2-7 TRBV2 TGTGCCAGCAGTGAAAACCCTAACGGGCCCTACGAGCAGTACTTC CASSENPNGPYEQYF
TRBD2 . TRBJ2-3 TRBV5-6 TGTGCCAGCAGCTTGTTTCCTAGCGGCCCAGATACGCAGTATTTT CASSLFPSGPDTQYF
TRBD2 . TRBJ2-7 TRBV4-3 TGCGCCAGCAGCCTCAGACTAGCGGGGCGAGGGGATGAGCAGTACTTC CASSLRLAGRGDEQYF
. . TRBJ2-5 TRBV6-5 TGTGCCAGCAGTACCGGACCAGGGGTCCATGAGCAGTACTTC CASSTGPGVHEQYF
. . TRBJ1-1 TRBV6-5 TGTGCCAGCAGTTACGCCCGGGGGGTGGACACTGAAGCTTTCTTT CASSYARGVDTEAFF
TRBD2 . TRBJ2-3 TRBV9 TGTGCCGGCAGCACGCTAGCGGGGGGTAGAGATACGCAGTATTTT CAGSTLAGGRDTQYF
. few TRBJ2-7 TRBV5-1 TGCGCCAGCAGCGTGGAACCAGGATTCTCCTACGAGCAGTACTTC CASSVEPGFSYEQYF
TRBD1 . TRBJ2-1 TRBV9 TGTGCCAGCAGCGTAGAGGGGCAGGGGGTGGGTGAGCAGTTCTTC CASSVEGQGVGEQFF
TRBD2 . TRBJ2-3 TRBV9 TGTGCCAGCGCGAGAACTAGCGCAGATACGCAGTATTTT CASARTSADTQYF
. . TRBJ2-1 TRBV4-3 TGCGCCAGCAGCCAAGAAGAGGGGTTGAATGAGCAGTTCTTC CASSQEEGLNEQFF
TRBD1 . TRBJ2-1 TRBV3-1 TGTGCCAGCAGCCAATGGGACAGTAGCTCCTACAATGAGCAGTTCTTC CASSQWDSSSYNEQFF
TRBD1 . TRBJ1-1 TRBV20-1 TGCAGTGCTAGAGCCTTCAGGGGGCGGGACACTGAAGCTTTCTTT CSARAFRGRDTEAFF
. . TRBJ2-2 TRBV6-6 TGTGCCAGCAGCCTCGACTATAACGCCGGGGAGCTGTTTTTT CASSLDYNAGELFF
. . TRBJ1-2 TRBV20-1 TGCAGTGCTAGAGTGGGATATAGAGGCTACACCTTC CSARVGYRGYTF
. . TRBJ1-2 TRBV28 TGTGCCAGCATGGACACCTCTAGCTATGGCTACACCTTC CASMDTSSYGYTF
. few TRBJ1-1 TRBV7-2 TGTGCCAGCAGCTTTGAGGGGCCGGTGAACACTGAAGCTTTCTTT CASSFEGPVNTEAFF
. many TRBJ2-3 TRBV29-1 TGCAGCGTTATGGGGAAGCGGCGGGGAAGCACAGATACGCAGTATTTT CSVMGKRRGSTDTQYF
TRBD2 few TRBJ2-1 TRBV14 TGTGCCAGCAGCCAGTCCCACCGGGACTATCAATCCTACAATGAGCAGTTCTTC CASSQSHRDYQSYNEQFF
. few TRBJ2-7 TRBV7-2 TGTGCCAGCAGCTTAGCACAGGCCTTCCCCTACGAGCAGTACTTC CASSLAQAFPYEQYF